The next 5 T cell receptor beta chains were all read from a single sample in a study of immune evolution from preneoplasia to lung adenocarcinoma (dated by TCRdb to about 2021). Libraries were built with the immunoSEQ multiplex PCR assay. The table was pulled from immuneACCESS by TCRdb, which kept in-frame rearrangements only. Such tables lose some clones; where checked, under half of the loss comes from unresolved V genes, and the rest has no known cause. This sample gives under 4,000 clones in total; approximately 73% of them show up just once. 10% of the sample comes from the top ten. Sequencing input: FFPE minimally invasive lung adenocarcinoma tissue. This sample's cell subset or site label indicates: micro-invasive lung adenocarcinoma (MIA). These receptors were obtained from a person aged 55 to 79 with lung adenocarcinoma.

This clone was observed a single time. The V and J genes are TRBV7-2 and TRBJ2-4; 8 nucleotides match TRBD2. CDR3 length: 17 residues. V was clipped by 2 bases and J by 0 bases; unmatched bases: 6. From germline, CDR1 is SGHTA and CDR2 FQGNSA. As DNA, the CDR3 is TGTGCCAGCAGCTTAACTATTAGCGGGATAGCCAAAAACATTCAGTACTTC. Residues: CASSLTISGIAKNIQYF.

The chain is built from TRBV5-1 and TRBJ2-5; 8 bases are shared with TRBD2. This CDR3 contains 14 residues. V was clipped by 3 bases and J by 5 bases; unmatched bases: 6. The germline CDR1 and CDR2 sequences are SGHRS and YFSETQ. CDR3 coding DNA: TGCGCCAGCAGCTCGGGACTAGACCGGGAGACCCAGTACTTC. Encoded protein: CASSSGLDRETQYF.

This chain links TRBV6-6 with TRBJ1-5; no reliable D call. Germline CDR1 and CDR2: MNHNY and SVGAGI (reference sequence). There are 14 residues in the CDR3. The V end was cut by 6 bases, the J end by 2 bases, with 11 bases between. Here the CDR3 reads CASSPQSGNQPQHF. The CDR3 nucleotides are TGTGCCAGCAGCCCCCAGAGTGGCAATCAGCCCCAGCATTTT.

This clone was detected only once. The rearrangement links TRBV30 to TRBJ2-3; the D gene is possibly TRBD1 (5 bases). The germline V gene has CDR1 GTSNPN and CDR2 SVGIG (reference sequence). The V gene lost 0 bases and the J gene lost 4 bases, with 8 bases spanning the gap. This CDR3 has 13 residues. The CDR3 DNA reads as TGTGCCTGGAGTGTTGGCAGGGCAGATACGCAGTATTTT. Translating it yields CAWSVGRADTQYF.

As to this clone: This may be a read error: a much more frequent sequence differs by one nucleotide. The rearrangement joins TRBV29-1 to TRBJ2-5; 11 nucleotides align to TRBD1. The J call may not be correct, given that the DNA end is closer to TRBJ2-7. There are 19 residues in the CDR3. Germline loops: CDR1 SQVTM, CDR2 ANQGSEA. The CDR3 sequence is CSAHAPGTGGPSSSYEQYF. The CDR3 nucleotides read TGCAGCGCCCATGCGCCCGGGACAGGGGGGCCCTCCAGCTCCTACGAGCAGTACTTC.